What follows are 8 T cell receptor beta chains derived from one specimen sequenced in a study of T-cell memory formation after mild COVID-19 (TCRdb year 2021). The receptor library was made with 5' RACE. The instrument given in TCRdb is Illumina NovaSeq 6000. The public sequencing data were trimmed at Q25 with fastp and processed into clonotypes with MiXCR by TCRdb, which kept only in-frame beta chains. Each CDR3 protein appears once, grouped with its most common genes and DNA. Across this sample there are roughly 610,000 distinct CDR3 sequences, with 15% to 20% seen only once. The ten largest clones add up to about 8.1% of the sample. Sequenced sample: PBMCs or a T cell subset sorted from them (not recorded which). The receptor set was obtained from an adult woman who had mild COVID-19 (a few samples of this study predate the infection). The sample titles of this study are shuffled in the database, so cell type and time point are left out; the donor was told from shared clones.

The V call is TRBV5-1, the J call TRBJ1-2; 8 nucleotides agree with TRBD1. Germline V gene data show CDR1 as SGHRS and CDR2 as YFSETQ. V was clipped by 9 bases and J by 3 bases; unmatched bases: 7. This CDR3 contains 13 residues. Written as DNA, the CDR3 is TGCGCCACTGCCCAGGGGGCTGACTATGGCTACACCTTC. This sequence encodes CATAQGADYGYTF.

This clonotype was counted between two and nine times. V usage is TRBV5-1 and J usage is TRBJ2-1; the D gene is possibly TRBD2 (6 bases). The CDR3 consists of 13 residues. V shed 5 bases and J shed 6 bases, with 12 bases lying between them. The germline gives CDR1 SGHRS, CDR2 YFSETQ. The CDR3 protein is CASSFGGLNEQFF. In nucleotides, the CDR3 is TGCGCCAGCAGTTTCGGGGGACTCAATGAGCAGTTCTTC.

DNA of the CDR3: TGTGCCAGCAGCCAGAGGGGGGATCAGCCCCAGCATTTT. Its protein is CASSQRGDQPQHF. The chain joins TRBV3-1 to TRBJ1-5; perhaps TRBD1 as D (6 bases). The CDR3 has 13 amino acids. Trimming cost V 3 bases and J 5 bases, with 8 bases left between them. Per the germline V gene, CDR1 is LGHDT and CDR2 is YNNKEL (reference sequence).

The chain employs TRBV6-5 and TRBJ1-1; D possibly corresponds to TRBD1 (6 bases). Germline CDR1 MNHEY, CDR2 SVGAGI. The germline V and J ends were trimmed by 0 bases and 3 bases, with 11 bases remaining between them. There are 15 residues in the CDR3. For the CDR3, the DNA is TGTGCCAGCAGTTACTCAAGTACAGGGTACACTGAAGCTTTCTTT. Amino acids: CASSYSSTGYTEAFF.

The chain joins TRBV12-5 to TRBJ2-7; perhaps TRBD1 as D (6 bases). CDR1 LGHNT and CDR2 FRNRAP come from the germline V gene. The CDR3 spans 14 residues. Trimming took off 8 bases at V and 2 bases at J, with 16 bases between the two ends. This chain's CDR3 is CASSRDTLPYEQYF. The DNA for the CDR3 is TGTGCTAGTAGCCGGGACACTCTCCCCTACGAGCAGTACTTC.

This rearrangement joins TRBV3-1 to TRBJ1-6; the D gene is possibly TRBD1 (6 bases). There are 16 residues in the CDR3. The germline gives CDR1 LGHDT, CDR2 YNNKEL (reference sequence). Trimming pared 4 bases from V and 6 bases from J, leaving 16 bases between. The CDR3 loop reads CASSPRGGGSNSPLHF. CDR3 nucleotides: TGTGCCAGCAGCCCCAGAGGGGGAGGAAGTAATTCACCCCTCCACTTT.

The J gene is TRBJ1-5, the V gene TRBV12-3 or TRBV12-4; D uncertain. The V end was cut by 3 bases, the J end by 4 bases, with 7 bases between. The CDR3 length is 13 residues. The CDR3 loop reads CASSLIENQPQHF. The DNA for the CDR3 is TGTGCCAGCAGTTTGATAGAGAATCAGCCCCAGCATTTT.

The rearrangement uses TRBV4-2 and TRBJ2-1; D is unresolved. Trimming took 0 bases from V and 9 from J, leaving 3 bases between them. This CDR3 is 11 amino acids long. Germline V CDR1 and CDR2: LGHNA, YNFKEQ. The CDR3 DNA reads as TGTGCCAGCAGCCAAGATGGTGAGCAGTTCTTC. Translating gives CASSQDGEQFF.